This T cell receptor (beta chain) is from a study of post-analysis software for immune sequencing data. Carried by the TCR beta cDNA libraries were unique molecular identifiers. TCRdb reprocessed the PCR reads with MiXCR, giving one entry per CDR3 protein. This sample has some 260,000 distinct CDR3 sequences; 36% occur once, and the top ten carry under 5.5%. Germline CDR1 reads SGHVS; CDR2 reads FQNEAQ. Deletions cut 0 bases from V and 8 bases from J, with 4 bases between. The CDR3 is made up of 11 amino acids. Study-wide findings and caveats: A handful of TRBV segments were significantly more frequent in patients than in controls. TRBV5-6, TRBV5-1 and TRBV20-1 were among these segments.

In this sample, this clonotype turned up many times. Its antigen remains unidentified. The chain has TRBV7-8 and TRBJ1-2; D not resolved. What was sequenced was blood. This receptor was taken from a girl aged 10-17 years with multiple sclerosis. The CDR3 DNA sequence: TGTGCCAGCAGCTTAGCGACAGGCTACACCTTC. As protein: CASSLATGYTF.